These 25 T cell receptor beta chains were all obtained from the same sample, sequenced in a study of vaccination and CD4 T cells after COVID-19. The treatment: approximately nine-day PBMC culture with coronavirus spike peptide pools or control peptides (ViraFEST assay). Antigens of these TCRs are unknown. The Oncomine TCR Beta short-read assay was applied to DNA of cultured CD4+ T cells. Each CDR3 protein gets one entry after TCRdb re-called the PCR reads with MiXCR. The sample includes more than 8,000 distinct CDR3 sequences, about half seen only once; the top ten take 40%. The sequenced sample consisted of CD4+ T cells from blood, cultured in vitro. All receptors come from a human donor who had recovered from COVID-19.

This clonotype was seen a single time. The chain has TRBV15 and TRBJ2-1; 10 bases fit TRBD2. V lost 0 bases to trimming and J lost 13 bases; unmatched junction nucleotides: 3. The CDR3 runs 13 residues. Germline CDR1 LNHNV, CDR2 YYDKDF (reference sequence). The CDR3 is CATSRDLAGGQFF. The CDR3, as DNA: TGTGCCACCAGCAGAGATTTAGCGGGAGGTCAGTTCTTC.

The rearrangement uses TRBV25-1 and TRBJ1-4; D gene uncertain. The CDR3 runs 15 residues. Germline V gene data show CDR1 as MGHDK and CDR2 as SYGVNS. Trimming removed 0 bases from V and 3 bases from J, with 8 bases in between. The CDR3 nucleotides are TGTGCCAGCAGTGAATACCGGGCGGCTAATGAAAAACTGTTTTTT. Amino acid sequence: CASSEYRAANEKLFF.

The chain combines TRBV24-1 with TRBJ2-2, with 10 positions matching TRBD2. CDR1 is KGHDR, CDR2 SFDVKD, per germline. The length of the CDR3 is 18 residues. Germline trimming cut 2 bases from V and 6 bases from J; bases unmatched to any gene: 11. CDR3 nucleotide sequence: TGTGCCACCAGTGATTCCCGGCTAGCGGGAGAAGGGGCCGGGGAGCTGTTTTTT. Translating gives CATSDSRLAGEGAGELFF.

This chain links TRBV7-2 with TRBJ1-5; possibly TRBD1 for D (5 bases). The CDR3 extends over 15 amino acids. Trimming removed 2 bases from V and 4 bases from J, with 12 bases in between. Per the germline V gene, CDR1 is SGHTA and CDR2 is FQGNSA. CDR3 in amino acids: CASSLRYQGNQPQHF. The DNA of the CDR3 is TGTGCCAGCAGCTTAAGGTACCAGGGTAATCAGCCCCAGCATTTT.

This clonotype appeared a few times. This chain joins TRBV7-3 and TRBJ2-7; D is uncertain. The germline CDR1 and CDR2 sequences are SGHTA and FQGTGA. The CDR3 sequence is 15 residues long. Trimming shortened V by 5 bases and J by 3 bases, and 17 bases separated the two germline ends. The CDR3 DNA reads as TGTGCCAGCAGCCTTGGCCCTCTTCAGTACTACGAGCAGTACTTC. This encodes CASSLGPLQYYEQYF.

V usage is TRBV20-1 and J usage is TRBJ1-2; no reliable D call. This CDR3 has 14 residues. Trimming left V 5 bases short and J 8 bases short, with 21 bases between. Looked up from germline, CDR1 is DFQATT and CDR2 is SNEGSKA (reference sequence). CDR3 nucleotides: TGCAGTGCTGGAGGCTCTTTGACCCAACGGGGCTACACCTTC. This sequence encodes CSAGGSLTQRGYTF.

This clonotype was picked up a small number of times. The chain joins TRBV20-1 to TRBJ1-1; D is ambiguous. This CDR3 spans 15 amino acids. The germline V gene encodes CDR1 DFQATT and CDR2 SNEGSKA (reference sequence). V shed 5 bases and J shed 4 bases, with 20 bases lying between them. The DNA of the CDR3 is TGCAGTGCTCTTCTCCCCCGGGGAGGGAGCACTGAAGCTTTCTTT. It is translated as CSALLPRGGSTEAFF.

The chain links TRBV15 to TRBJ2-1, with TRBD1 matching 7 bases. CDR3 length: 15 amino acids. Germline assignment: CDR1 LNHNV and CDR2 YYDKDF (reference sequence). Trimming took 5 bases from V and 5 from J; bases not matched to a gene: 9. The CDR3 sequence: CATSLQGTRNNEQFF. CDR3 DNA sequence: TGTGCCACCAGCCTACAGGGGACAAGGAACAATGAGCAGTTCTTC.

Regarding this clonotype: Since no conserved phenylalanine or tryptophan closes the CDR3, a read error is the likely cause. The CDR3 loop is CSASERGDRTEAFL. The CDR3 DNA sequence: TGCAGTGCTAGCGAAAGGGGGGATCGGACTGAAGCTTTCTTG. The chain combines TRBV20-1 with TRBJ1-1; TRBD1 is a possible D gene (6 bases). Trimming pared 3 bases from V and 5 bases from J, leaving 16 bases between. CDR1 is DFQATT and CDR2 is SNEGSKA in the germline V gene (reference sequence). The CDR3 has 14 residues.

The rearrangement uses TRBV12-3 or TRBV12-4 and TRBJ1-2, with D unclear. V dropped 7 bases and J dropped 4 bases, with 16 bases sitting between them. The CDR3 has 14 residues. The CDR3 region is CASTMSGWGYGYTF. CDR3 sequence (DNA): TGTGCCAGCACCATGTCAGGTTGGGGCTATGGCTACACCTTC.

By proportion, this clonotype is medium-sized. The rearrangement uses TRBV4-3 and TRBJ2-5; 7 bases match TRBD1. Per germline, CDR1 LGHNA and CDR2 YSLEER. The CDR3 spans 13 residues. V lost 3 bases and J lost 5; bases outside the gene matches: 3. CDR3 sequence reads: CASSHDRDETQYF. The CDR3 DNA is TGCGCCAGCAGCCATGACAGGGACGAGACCCAGTACTTC.

This rearrangement joins TRBV19 to TRBJ1-5; no clear D. CDR1 is LNHDA and CDR2 is SQIVND in the germline V gene (reference sequence). V lost 5 bases and J lost 2, with 10 bases in between. This CDR3 is 14 amino acids long. This chain's CDR3 is CASSDNSRNQPQHF. CDR3 bases: TGTGCCAGTAGTGATAACAGTCGCAATCAGCCCCAGCATTTT. The whole variable domain, remainder taken from reference TRBV19 and TRBJ1-5, is DGGITQSPKYLFRKEGQNVTLSCEQNLNHDAMYWYRQDPGQGLRLIYYSQIVNDFQKGDIAEGYSVSREKKESFPLTVTSAQKNPTAFYLCASSDNSRNQPQHFGDGTRLSIL.

The sample holds a few counts of this clonotype. V is TRBV20-1 and J is TRBJ2-2; a weak D match, TRBD2 (7 bases). The CDR3 has 14 amino acids. V lost 6 bases and J 8 bases, leaving 19 bases between the germline ends. Germline V gene sequence: CDR1 DFQATT, CDR2 SNEGSKA (reference sequence). In DNA, the CDR3 is TGCAGTGCCAGATCCGCGGGGGCGTTTGGGGAGCTGTTTTTT. It encodes CSARSAGAFGELFF.

This clonotype has just a few counts. The rearrangement uses TRBV20-1 and TRBJ1-6; TRBD1 matches 7 bases. The CDR3 is 12 amino acids. Unmatched junction bases numbered 2, after V lost 4 bases and J lost 8 bases. CDR1 is DFQATT, CDR2 SNEGSKA, per germline (reference sequence). The CDR3 DNA is TGCAGTGCTATCCAGGGGGATTCACCCCTCCACTTT. Its translation is CSAIQGDSPLHF.

This clonotype was recorded a few times. The chain uses TRBV11-2 and TRBJ2-3, with a tentative D call TRBD2 (5 bases). CDR1 and CDR2 from the germline V gene are SGHAT and FQNNGV. The CDR3 sequence is 17 residues long. The V end was cut by 5 bases, the J end by 0 bases, with 18 bases between. The CDR3: CASSRPDFPHSTDTQYF. CDR3 in DNA: TGTGCCAGCAGCAGGCCGGACTTCCCACATAGCACAGATACGCAGTATTTT.

The CDR3 region is CASSRRLDQPQHF. The CDR3 DNA reads TGTGCCAGCTCGCGCAGGCTCGATCAGCCCCAGCATTTT. This chain uses TRBV18 with TRBJ1-5; D is uncertain. Trimming removed 6 bases at V and 5 bases at J, with 11 bases between. From germline, CDR1 is KGHSH and CDR2 LQKENI. This CDR3 has 13 residues.

Here the CDR3 DNA reads TGCGCCAGCAGCCGTCGGACAGGCGAAGAGACCCAGTACTTC. Protein: CASSRRTGEETQYF. V gene TRBV5-1 combines with J gene TRBJ2-5; 7 bases match TRBD1. The junction had 6 bases not matched to a gene; V was cut back by 4 bases and J by 3 bases. The germline V gene encodes CDR1 SGHRS and CDR2 YFSETQ. The CDR3 covers 14 residues. Full variable domain (missing parts from reference TRBV5-1 and TRBJ2-5): KAGVTQTPRYLIKTRGQQVTLSCSPISGHRSVSWYQQTPGQGLQFLFEYFSETQRNKGNFPGRFSGRQFSNSRSEMNVSTLELGDSALYLCASSRRTGEETQYFGPGTRLLVL.

This clonotype was counted a few times. This sequence joins TRBV20-1 and TRBJ2-5; D call uncertain. The CDR3 spans 13 residues. The V gene's germline CDR1 is DFQATT and CDR2 SNEGSKA (reference sequence). Trimming left V 3 bases short and J 5 bases short, with 13 bases between. The CDR3, as DNA: TGCAGTGCTAGGTTCCCCCTCGGGGAGACCCAGTACTTC. Encoded protein: CSARFPLGETQYF.

V usage is TRBV4-3 and J usage is TRBJ2-5; 10 nucleotides line up with TRBD1. Per germline, CDR1 LGHNA and CDR2 YSLEER. The CDR3 contains 16 residues. The V gene end was trimmed by 6 bases and the J gene end by 5 bases; junction bases not matched to a gene: 12. CDR3 DNA: TGCGCCAGCAGTACCGGGACAGGGGACTTGGGGGAGACCCAGTACTTC. Its translation is CASSTGTGDLGETQYF.

The chain couples TRBV20-1 to TRBJ2-5; no clear D. This CDR3 has 13 residues. V was clipped by 3 bases and J by 1 base, with 9 bases between them. Germline CDR1 is DFQATT and CDR2 is SNEGSKA (reference sequence). This chain's CDR3 is CSASRTIQETQYF. The CDR3 DNA is TGCAGTGCTAGTCGAACTATCCAAGAGACCCAGTACTTC.

The chain combines TRBV6-5 with TRBJ2-7, with TRBD2 identical over 7 bases. The germline gives CDR1 MNHEY, CDR2 SVGAGI. V lost 4 bases to trimming and J lost 3 bases; unmatched junction nucleotides: 6. The CDR3 covers 14 residues. The CDR3 protein is CASSSGLGLYEQYF. CDR3 bases: TGTGCCAGCAGTTCCGGACTAGGACTCTACGAGCAGTACTTC.

This chain uses TRBV5-1 with TRBJ1-6, with D hard to call. The CDR3 has 14 amino acids. V gave up 4 bases and J gave up 10 bases, with 15 bases separating them. Per germline, CDR1 SGHRS and CDR2 YFSETQ. The CDR3 spells CASSVRTGRSPLHF. CDR3 nucleotide sequence: TGCGCCAGCAGCGTGAGGACGGGGAGATCACCCCTCCACTTT.

This clonotype was seen just once. This sequence joins TRBV2 and TRBJ1-1; 9 bases match TRBD1. The germline V gene has CDR1 SNHLY and CDR2 FYNNEI. V lost 6 bases to trimming and J lost 0 bases; unmatched junction nucleotides: 5. The CDR3 is made up of 15 amino acids. The CDR3 is CASRDRGYLNTEAFF. CDR3 in DNA: TGTGCCAGCAGGGACAGGGGCTATTTGAACACTGAAGCTTTCTTT.

This clonotype was recorded only once. The V call is TRBV30, the J call TRBJ1-2, with a tentative D call TRBD1 (5 bases). CDR3 length: 11 residues. Per the germline V gene, CDR1 is GTSNPN and CDR2 is SVGIG (reference sequence). V lost 5 bases, J lost 10 bases, and 14 bases lay in between. CDR3 protein: CAWARDGDYTF. The CDR3 DNA sequence: TGTGCCTGGGCCCGGGACGGGGACTACACCTTC.

The chain recombines TRBV7-2 with TRBJ1-2, with D possibly TRBD1 on 5 matching bases. CDR3 length: 14 residues. Germline-derived CDR1 and CDR2 are SGHTA and FQGNSA. The V end was cut by 1 base, the J end by 4 bases, with 10 bases between. CDR3 DNA: TGTGCCAGCAGCTTAGGTCAGACAGCCTATGGCTACACCTTC. Amino acids: CASSLGQTAYGYTF.